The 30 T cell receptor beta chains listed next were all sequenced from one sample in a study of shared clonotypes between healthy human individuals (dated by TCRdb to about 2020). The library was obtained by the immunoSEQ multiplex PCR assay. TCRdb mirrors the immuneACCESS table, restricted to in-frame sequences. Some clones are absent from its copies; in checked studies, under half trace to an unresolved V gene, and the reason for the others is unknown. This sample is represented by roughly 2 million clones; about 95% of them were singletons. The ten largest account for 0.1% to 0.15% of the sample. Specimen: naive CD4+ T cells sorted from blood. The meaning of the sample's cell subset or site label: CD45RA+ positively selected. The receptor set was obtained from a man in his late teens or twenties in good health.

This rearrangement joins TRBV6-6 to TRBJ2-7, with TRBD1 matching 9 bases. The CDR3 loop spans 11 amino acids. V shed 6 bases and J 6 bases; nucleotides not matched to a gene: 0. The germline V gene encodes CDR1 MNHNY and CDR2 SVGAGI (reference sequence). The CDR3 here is CASRDRGEQYF. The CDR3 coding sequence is TGTGCCAGCAGGGACAGGGGCGAGCAGTACTTC.

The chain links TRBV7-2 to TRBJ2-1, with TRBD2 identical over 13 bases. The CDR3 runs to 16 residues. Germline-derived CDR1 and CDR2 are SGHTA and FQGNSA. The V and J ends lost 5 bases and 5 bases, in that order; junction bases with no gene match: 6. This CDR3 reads CASSPGTSGANNEQFF. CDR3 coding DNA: TGTGCCAGCAGCCCCGGGACTAGCGGGGCAAACAATGAGCAGTTCTTC. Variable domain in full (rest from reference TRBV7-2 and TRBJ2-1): GAGVSQSPSNKVTEKGKDVELRCDPISGHTALYWYRQSLGQGLEFLIYFQGNSAPDKSGLPSDRFSAERTGGSVSTLTIQRTQQEDSAVYLCASSPGTSGANNEQFFGPGTRLTVL.

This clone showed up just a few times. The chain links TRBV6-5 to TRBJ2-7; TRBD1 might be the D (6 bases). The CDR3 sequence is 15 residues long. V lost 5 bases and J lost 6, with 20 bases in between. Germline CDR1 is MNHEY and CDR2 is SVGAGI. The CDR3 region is CASSPRAAGASEQYF. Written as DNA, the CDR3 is TGTGCCAGCAGTCCCCGGGCGGCAGGGGCCTCCGAGCAGTACTTC.

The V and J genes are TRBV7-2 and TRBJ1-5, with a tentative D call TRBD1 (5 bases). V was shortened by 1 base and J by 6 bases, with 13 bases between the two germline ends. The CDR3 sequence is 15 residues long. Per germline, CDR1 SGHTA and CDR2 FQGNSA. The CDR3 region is CASSLVGQGFQPQHF. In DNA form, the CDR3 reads TGTGCCAGCAGCTTAGTGGGTCAGGGATTTCAGCCCCAGCATTTT.

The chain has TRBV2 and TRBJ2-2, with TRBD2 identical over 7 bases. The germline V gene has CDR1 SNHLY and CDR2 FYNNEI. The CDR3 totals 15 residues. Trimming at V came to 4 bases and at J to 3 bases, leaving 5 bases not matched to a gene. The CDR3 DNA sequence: TGTGCCAGCAGTGTTGAGCGGGGAGACACCGGGGAGCTGTTTTTT. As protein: CASSVERGDTGELFF.

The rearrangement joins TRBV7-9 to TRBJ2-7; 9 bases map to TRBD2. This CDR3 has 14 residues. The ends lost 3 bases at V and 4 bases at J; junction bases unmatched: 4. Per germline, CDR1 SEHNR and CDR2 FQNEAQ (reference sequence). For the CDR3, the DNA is TGTGCCAGCAGCTTGGGACTAGCTCCATACGAGCAGTACTTC. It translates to CASSLGLAPYEQYF.

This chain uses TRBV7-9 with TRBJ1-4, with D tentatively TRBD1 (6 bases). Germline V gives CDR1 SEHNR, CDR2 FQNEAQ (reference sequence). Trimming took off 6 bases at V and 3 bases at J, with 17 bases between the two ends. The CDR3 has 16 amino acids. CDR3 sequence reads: CASRRAGQIPNEKLFF. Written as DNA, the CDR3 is TGTGCCAGCAGAAGAGCGGGACAAATCCCTAATGAAAAACTGTTTTTT.

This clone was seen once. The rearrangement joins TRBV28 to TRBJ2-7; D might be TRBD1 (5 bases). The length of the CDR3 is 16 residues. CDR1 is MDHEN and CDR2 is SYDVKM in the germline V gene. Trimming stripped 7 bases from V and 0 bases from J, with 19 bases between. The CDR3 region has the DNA TGTGCCAGCAACTCTCTAGGAAACAGGTTCTCCTACGAGCAGTACTTC. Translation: CASNSLGNRFSYEQYF.

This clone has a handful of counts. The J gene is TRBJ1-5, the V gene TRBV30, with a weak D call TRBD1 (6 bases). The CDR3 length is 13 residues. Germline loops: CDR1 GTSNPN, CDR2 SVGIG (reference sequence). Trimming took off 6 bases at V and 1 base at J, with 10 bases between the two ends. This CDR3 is CACGTSSNQPQHF. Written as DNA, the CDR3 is TGTGCCTGTGGGACATCGAGCAATCAGCCCCAGCATTTT. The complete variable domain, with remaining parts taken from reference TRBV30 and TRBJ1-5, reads SQTIHQWPATLVQPVGSPLSLECTVEGTSNPNLYWYRQAAGRGLQLLFYSVGIGQISSEVPQNLSASRPQDRQFILSSKKLLLSDSGFYLCACGTSSNQPQHFGDGTRLSIL.

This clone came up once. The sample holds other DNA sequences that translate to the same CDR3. DNA of the CDR3: TGTGCCAGCAGCTTAACTGGCAGGGCGAACACCGGGGAGCTGTTTTTT. Translating gives CASSLTGRANTGELFF. The V gene is TRBV11-2, the J gene TRBJ2-2, with D perhaps TRBD1 (5 bases). Trimming left V 2 bases short and J 0 bases short, with 10 bases between. The CDR3 is 16 residues long. CDR1 and CDR2 from the germline V gene are SGHAT and FQNNGV.

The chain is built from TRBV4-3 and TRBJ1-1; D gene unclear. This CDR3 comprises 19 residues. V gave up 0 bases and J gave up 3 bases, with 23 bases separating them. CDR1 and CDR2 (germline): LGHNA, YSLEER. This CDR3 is CASSQELHGEEPLDTEAFF. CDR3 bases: TGCGCCAGCAGCCAAGAACTCCATGGGGAGGAGCCATTGGACACTGAAGCTTTCTTT.

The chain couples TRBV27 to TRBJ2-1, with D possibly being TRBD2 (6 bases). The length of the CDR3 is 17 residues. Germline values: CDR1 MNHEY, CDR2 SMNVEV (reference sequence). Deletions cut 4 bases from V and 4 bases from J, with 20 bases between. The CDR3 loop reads CASSYRDHRRAYNEQFF. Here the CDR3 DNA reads TGTGCCAGCAGTTATCGGGATCACCGGAGGGCATACAATGAGCAGTTCTTC.

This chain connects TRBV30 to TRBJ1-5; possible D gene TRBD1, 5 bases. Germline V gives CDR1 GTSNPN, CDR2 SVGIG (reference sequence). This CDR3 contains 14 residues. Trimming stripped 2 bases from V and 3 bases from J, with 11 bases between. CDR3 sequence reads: CAWSSSGTNQPQHF. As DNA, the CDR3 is TGTGCCTGGAGTTCTTCAGGGACCAATCAGCCCCAGCATTTT.

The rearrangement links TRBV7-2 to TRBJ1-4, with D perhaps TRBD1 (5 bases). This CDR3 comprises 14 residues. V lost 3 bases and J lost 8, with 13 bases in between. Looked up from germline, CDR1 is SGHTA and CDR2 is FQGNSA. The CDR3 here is CASSFSGTLEKLFF. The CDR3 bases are TGTGCCAGCAGCTTTTCCGGGACCCTGGAAAAACTGTTTTTT. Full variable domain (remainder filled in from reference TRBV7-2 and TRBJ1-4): GAGVSQSPSNKVTEKGKDVELRCDPISGHTALYWYRQSLGQGLEFLIYFQGNSAPDKSGLPSDRFSAERTGGSVSTLTIQRTQQEDSAVYLCASSFSGTLEKLFFGSGTQLSVL.

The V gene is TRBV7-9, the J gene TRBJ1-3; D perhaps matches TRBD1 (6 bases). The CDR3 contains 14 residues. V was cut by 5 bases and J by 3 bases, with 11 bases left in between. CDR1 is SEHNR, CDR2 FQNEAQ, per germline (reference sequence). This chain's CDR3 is CASSPRDIGNTIYF. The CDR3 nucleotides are TGTGCCAGCAGCCCCCGGGACATTGGAAACACCATATATTTT.

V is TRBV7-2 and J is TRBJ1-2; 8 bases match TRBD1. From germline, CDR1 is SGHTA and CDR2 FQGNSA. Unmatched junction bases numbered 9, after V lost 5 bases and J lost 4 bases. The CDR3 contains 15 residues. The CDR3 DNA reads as TGTGCCAGCAGCCCTGGACAGGGAGTTACCTATGGCTACACCTTC. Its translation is CASSPGQGVTYGYTF.

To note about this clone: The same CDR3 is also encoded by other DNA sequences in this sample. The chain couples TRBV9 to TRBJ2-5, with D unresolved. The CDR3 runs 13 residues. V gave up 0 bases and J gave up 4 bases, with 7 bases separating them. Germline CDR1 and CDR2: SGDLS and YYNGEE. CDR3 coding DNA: TGTGCCAGCAGCGTAGGCCGGAGAGAGACCCAGTACTTC. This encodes CASSVGRRETQYF.

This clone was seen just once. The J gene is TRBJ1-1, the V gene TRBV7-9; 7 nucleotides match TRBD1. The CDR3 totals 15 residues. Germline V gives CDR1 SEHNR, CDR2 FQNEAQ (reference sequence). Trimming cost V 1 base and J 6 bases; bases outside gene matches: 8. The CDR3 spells CASSLGLIDRAEAFF. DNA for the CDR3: TGTGCCAGCAGCTTAGGATTAATCGACAGGGCTGAAGCTTTCTTT.

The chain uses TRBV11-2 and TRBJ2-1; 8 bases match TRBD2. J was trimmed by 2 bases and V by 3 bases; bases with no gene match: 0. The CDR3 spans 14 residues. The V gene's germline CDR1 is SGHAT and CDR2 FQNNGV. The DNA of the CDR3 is TGTGCCAGCAGCTTTAGCGGGACCTACAATGAGCAGTTCTTC. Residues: CASSFSGTYNEQFF.

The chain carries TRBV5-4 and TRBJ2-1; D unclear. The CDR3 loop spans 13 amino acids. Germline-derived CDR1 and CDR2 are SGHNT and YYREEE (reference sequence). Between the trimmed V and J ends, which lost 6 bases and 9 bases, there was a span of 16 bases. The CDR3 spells CASTSPRLGEQFF. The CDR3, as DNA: TGTGCCAGCACCTCGCCCAGACTCGGTGAGCAGTTCTTC.

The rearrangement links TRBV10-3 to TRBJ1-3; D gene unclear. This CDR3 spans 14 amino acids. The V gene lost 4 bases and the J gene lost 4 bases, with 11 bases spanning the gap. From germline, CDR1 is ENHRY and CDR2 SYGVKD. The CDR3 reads CAISVDISGNTIYF. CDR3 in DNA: TGTGCCATCAGTGTCGACATATCGGGAAACACCATATATTTT.

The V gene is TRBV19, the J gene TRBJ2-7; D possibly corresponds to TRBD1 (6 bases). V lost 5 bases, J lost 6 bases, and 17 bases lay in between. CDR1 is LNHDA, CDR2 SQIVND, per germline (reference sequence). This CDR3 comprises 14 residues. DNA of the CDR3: TGTGCCAGTAGTGTGGACAGTAAGCTTTCCGAGCAGTACTTC. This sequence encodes CASSVDSKLSEQYF.

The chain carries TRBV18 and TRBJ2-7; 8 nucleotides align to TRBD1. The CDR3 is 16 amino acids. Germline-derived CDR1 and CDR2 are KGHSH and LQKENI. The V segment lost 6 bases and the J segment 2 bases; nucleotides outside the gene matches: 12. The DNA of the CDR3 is TGTGCCAGCTCTCGAAACCCGGGACAGGAGACCTACGAGCAGTACTTC. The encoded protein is CASSRNPGQETYEQYF.

CDR3: CSAGLSGSTTDTQYF. In nucleotides, the CDR3 is TGCAGCGCAGGACTGAGTGGGAGTACGACAGATACGCAGTATTTT. The chain combines TRBV29-1 with TRBJ2-3; possibly TRBD2 for D (5 bases). V lost 7 bases and J 3 bases, leaving 20 bases between the germline ends. Germline V lookup: CDR1 SQVTM, CDR2 ANQGSEA. The CDR3 loop spans 15 amino acids.

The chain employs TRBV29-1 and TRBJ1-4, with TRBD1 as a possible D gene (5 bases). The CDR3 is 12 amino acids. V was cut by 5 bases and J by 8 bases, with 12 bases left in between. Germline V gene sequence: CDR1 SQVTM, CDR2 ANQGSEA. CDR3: CSVSGGGEKLFF. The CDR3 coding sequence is TGCAGCGTTAGCGGGGGTGGCGAAAAACTGTTTTTT. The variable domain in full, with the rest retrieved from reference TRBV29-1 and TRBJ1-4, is SAVISQKPSRDICQRGTSLTIQCQVDSQVTMMFWYRQQPGQSLTLIATANQGSEATYESGFVIDKFPISRPNLTFSTLTVSNMSPEDSSIYLCSVSGGGEKLFFGSGTQLSVL.

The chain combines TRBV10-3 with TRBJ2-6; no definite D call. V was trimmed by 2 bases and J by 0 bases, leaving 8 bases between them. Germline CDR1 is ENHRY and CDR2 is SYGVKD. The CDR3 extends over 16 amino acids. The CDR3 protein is CAISEPADSGANVLTF. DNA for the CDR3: TGTGCCATCAGTGAGCCGGCCGACTCTGGGGCCAACGTCCTGACTTTC.

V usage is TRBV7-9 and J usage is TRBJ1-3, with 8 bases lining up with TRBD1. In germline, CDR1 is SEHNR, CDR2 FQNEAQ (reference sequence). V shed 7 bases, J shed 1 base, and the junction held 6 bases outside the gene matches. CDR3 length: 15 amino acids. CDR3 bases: TGTGCCAGCAATTCAGGGGGCGCATCTGGAAACACCATATATTTT. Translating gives CASNSGGASGNTIYF.

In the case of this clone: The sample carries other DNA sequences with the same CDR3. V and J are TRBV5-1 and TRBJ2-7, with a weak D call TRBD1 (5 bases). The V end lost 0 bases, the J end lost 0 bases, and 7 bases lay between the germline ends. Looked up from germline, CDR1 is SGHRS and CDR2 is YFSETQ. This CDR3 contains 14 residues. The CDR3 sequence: CASSLEGNSYEQYF. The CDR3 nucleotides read TGCGCCAGCAGCTTGGAGGGGAACTCCTACGAGCAGTACTTC. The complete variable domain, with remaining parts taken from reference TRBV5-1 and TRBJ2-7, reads KAGVTQTPRYLIKTRGQQVTLSCSPISGHRSVSWYQQTPGQGLQFLFEYFSETQRNKGNFPGRFSGRQFSNSRSEMNVSTLELGDSALYLCASSLEGNSYEQYFGPGTRLTVT.

Written as DNA, the CDR3 is TGTGCCAGCAGCTCGGGGGGTACGAACACTGAAGCTTTCTTT. Its protein product is CASSSGGTNTEAFF. This sequence joins TRBV5-4 and TRBJ1-1; D might be TRBD1 (5 bases). V lost 3 bases to trimming and J lost 1 base, with 10 bases between them. This CDR3 spans 14 amino acids. The V gene's germline CDR1 is SGHNT and CDR2 YYREEE (reference sequence).

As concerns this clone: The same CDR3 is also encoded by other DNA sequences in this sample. DNA for the CDR3: TGTGCCAGCTCACCACGCGGGGGCTACGAGCAGTACTTC. It is translated as CASSPRGGYEQYF. V and J are TRBV18 and TRBJ2-7; TRBD2 matches 7 bases. Losses at the gene ends were 1 base for V and 3 bases for J; bases not matched to a gene: 0. The CDR3 spans 13 residues. Germline values: CDR1 KGHSH, CDR2 LQKENI.